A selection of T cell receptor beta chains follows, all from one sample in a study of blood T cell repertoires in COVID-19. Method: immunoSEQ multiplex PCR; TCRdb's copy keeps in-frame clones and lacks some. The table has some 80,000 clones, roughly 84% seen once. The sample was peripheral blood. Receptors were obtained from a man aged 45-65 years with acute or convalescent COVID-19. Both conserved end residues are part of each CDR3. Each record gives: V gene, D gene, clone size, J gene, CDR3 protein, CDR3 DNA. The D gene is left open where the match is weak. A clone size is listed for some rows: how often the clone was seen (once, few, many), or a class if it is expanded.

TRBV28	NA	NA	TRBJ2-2	CASILERAGSNTGELFF	TGTGCCAGCATTCTAGAAAGGGCGGGGTCGAACACCGGGGAGCTGTTTTTT
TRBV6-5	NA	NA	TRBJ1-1	CASSHRDITEAFF	TGTGCCAGCAGTCACCGGGACATCACTGAAGCTTTCTTT
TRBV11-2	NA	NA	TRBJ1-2	CASSLSPTGSGGYTF	TGTGCCAGCAGCTTATCCCCAACGGGCTCAGGGGGCTACACCTTC
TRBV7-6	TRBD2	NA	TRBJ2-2	CASSPPPGLAPLAGELFF	TGTGCCAGCAGCCCTCCACCGGGACTAGCACCATTGGCCGGGGAGCTGTTTTTT
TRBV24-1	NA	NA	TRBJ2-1	CATSEQGSSYNEQFF	TGTGCCACCAGTGAGCAGGGATCCTCCTACAATGAGCAGTTCTTC
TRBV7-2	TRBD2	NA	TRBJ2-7	CASSLTLAASYEQYF	TGTGCCAGCAGCTTAACTCTAGCGGCTTCCTACGAGCAGTACTTC
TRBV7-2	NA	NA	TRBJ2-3	CASSPSANTDTQYF	TGTGCCAGCAGCCCTAGTGCCAACACAGATACGCAGTATTTT
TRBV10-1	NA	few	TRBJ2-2	CAKGLRGKFPGELFF	TGCGCCAAAGGATTAAGGGGAAAATTCCCCGGGGAGCTGTTTTTT
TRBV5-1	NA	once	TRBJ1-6	CASSLETPTNNSPLHF	TGCGCCAGCAGCTTGGAGACACCTACCAATAATTCACCCCTCCACTTT
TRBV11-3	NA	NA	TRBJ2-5	CASSPDHLGSRRSKETQYF	TGTGCCAGCAGCCCCGATCACCTCGGGAGTAGGCGGTCCAAAGAGACCCAGTACTTC
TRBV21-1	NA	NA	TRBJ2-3	CASARGQGSTDTQYF	TGTGCCAGCGCGAGGGGTCAGGGGAGCACAGATACGCAGTATTTT
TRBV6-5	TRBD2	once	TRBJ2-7	CASSYSRGGDEQYF	TGTGCCAGCAGTTACTCGCGGGGGGGCGACGAGCAGTACTTC
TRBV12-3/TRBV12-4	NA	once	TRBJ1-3	CASSPDEAAIYF	TGTGCCAGCAGTCCCGATGAAGCCGCCATATATTTT
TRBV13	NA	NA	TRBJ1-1	CASSLGEQGPEAFF	TGTGCCAGCAGCTTAGGTGAACAGGGACCTGAAGCTTTCTTT
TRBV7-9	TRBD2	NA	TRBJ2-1	CASSPTSGRRTGYEQFF	TGTGCCAGCAGCCCAACTAGCGGGAGAAGGACAGGGTATGAGCAGTTCTTC
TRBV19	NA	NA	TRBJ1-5	CASSHSGGRPQHF	TGTGCCAGTAGCCATTCCGGTGGGCGGCCCCAGCATTTT
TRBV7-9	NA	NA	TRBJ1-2	CASTERLGQSLNYGYTF	TGTGCCAGCACCGAGAGGTTAGGCCAGTCCCTTAACTATGGCTACACCTTC
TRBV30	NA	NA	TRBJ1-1	CAWSVLTNTEAFF	TGTGCCTGGAGTGTACTAACGAACACTGAAGCTTTCTTT
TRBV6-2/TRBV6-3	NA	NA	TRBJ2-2	CASSYTSGTLPGELFF	TGTGCCAGCAGTTACACAAGCGGAACCTTACCCGGGGAGCTGTTTTTT
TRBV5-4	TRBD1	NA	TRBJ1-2	CASSLAGGNYGYTF	TGTGCCAGCAGCTTGGCAGGGGGAAACTATGGCTACACCTTC
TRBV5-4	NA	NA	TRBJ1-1	CASSMGGGTRGTEAFF	TGTGCCAGCAGCATGGGCGGGGGGACCCGGGGGACTGAAGCTTTCTTT
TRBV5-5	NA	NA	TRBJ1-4	CASSSALGRYEKLFF	TGTGCCAGCAGCTCCGCACTGGGCCGCTATGAAAAACTGTTTTTT
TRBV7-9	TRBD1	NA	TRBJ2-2	CASSFQGADGELFF	TGTGCCAGCAGCTTCCAGGGGGCGGACGGGGAGCTGTTTTTT